The 29 T cell receptor beta chains below were found in one sample sequenced in a study of blood T cell repertoires in COVID-19. Sequenced by immunoSEQ multiplex PCR; TCRdb stores in-frame clones only, minus some. The table records some 140,000 clones, approximately 85% of them present only once. Sequences were obtained from peripheral blood. These receptors were collected from a man aged 55-75 years with COVID-19, enrolled during active disease.

The J gene is TRBJ1-2, the V gene TRBV7-2; 7 bases align to TRBD1. The CDR3 sequence is 14 residues long. From germline, CDR1 is SGHTA and CDR2 FQGNSA. V was clipped by 6 bases and J by 6 bases; unmatched bases: 10. The CDR3 DNA reads TGTGCCAGCAGAATTTCGACAGGGCTGAATGGCTACACCTTC. The encoded protein is CASRISTGLNGYTF. The full variable domain, its missing parts supplied by reference TRBV7-2 and TRBJ1-2, is GAGVSQSPSNKVTEKGKDVELRCDPISGHTALYWYRQSLGQGLEFLIYFQGNSAPDKSGLPSDRFSAERTGGSVSTLTIQRTQQEDSAVYLCASRISTGLNGYTFGSGTRLTVV.

The chain is built from TRBV27 and TRBJ1-6; TRBD1 aligns across 7 bases. Trimming at V came to 4 bases and at J to 9 bases, leaving 9 bases not matched to a gene. Per the germline V gene, CDR1 is MNHEY and CDR2 is SMNVEV (reference sequence). The CDR3 is 15 residues long. This chain's CDR3 is CASSSDRVGSSPLHF. DNA for the CDR3: TGTGCCAGCAGTTCCGACAGGGTTGGTAGTTCACCCCTCCACTTT.

The chain couples TRBV18 to TRBJ2-7; 7 bases agree with TRBD1. The trim removed 5 bases at V and 7 bases at J, leaving 8 bases unmatched. CDR1 is KGHSH and CDR2 is LQKENI in the germline V gene. CDR3 length equals 13 residues. In DNA form, the CDR3 reads TGTGCCAGCTCAGATTTACAGGGGTCTGAGCAGTACTTC. This sequence encodes CASSDLQGSEQYF.

The gene calls are TRBV29-1 and TRBJ1-1; D gene ambiguous. This CDR3 contains 12 residues. CDR1 SQVTM and CDR2 ANQGSEA come from the germline V gene. Trimming left V 6 bases short and J 2 bases short, with 10 bases between. The chain's CDR3 is CSVIVTNTEAFF. CDR3 bases: TGCAGCGTGATAGTGACAAACACTGAAGCTTTCTTT.

The chain couples TRBV3-1 (or the pseudogene TRBV3-2) to TRBJ1-1, with 10 bases identical to TRBD1. The CDR3 sequence is 13 residues long. The trim removed 6 bases at V and 11 bases at J, leaving 9 bases unmatched. CDR1 is LGHDT, CDR2 YNNKEL, per germline (reference sequence). The CDR3 loop is CASSWGQGFWAFF. For the CDR3, the DNA is TGTGCCAGCAGTTGGGGACAGGGGTTTTGGGCTTTCTTT.

This clone was recorded only once. The chain employs TRBV19 and TRBJ2-1, with 8 nucleotides matching TRBD1. This CDR3 region has 17 residues. Germline CDR1 is LNHDA and CDR2 is SQIVND (reference sequence). V gave up 0 bases and J gave up 7 bases; unmatched junction bases: 11. CDR3 region: CASSIDPAGGFRNEQFF. CDR3 in DNA: TGTGCCAGTAGTATAGATCCAGCAGGGGGCTTTCGGAATGAGCAGTTCTTC.

This clone appeared a single time. V gene TRBV18 combines with J gene TRBJ2-5, with 8 positions matching TRBD1. The V gene's germline CDR1 is KGHSH and CDR2 LQKENI. The CDR3 runs to 18 residues. Trimming removed 1 base from V and 2 bases from J; junction bases left unmatched: 12. The CDR3 sequence: CASSPRLTGASEQETQYF. The DNA of the CDR3 is TGTGCCAGCTCACCACGCCTGACAGGGGCGAGCGAGCAAGAGACCCAGTACTTC.

V and J are TRBV6-6 and TRBJ2-1; 11 bases match TRBD2. The germline V gene encodes CDR1 MNHNY and CDR2 SVGAGI (reference sequence). V shed 10 bases, J shed 5 bases, and the junction held 7 bases outside the gene matches. The CDR3 contains 14 residues. The CDR3: CATLLAGVDNEQFF. In DNA, the CDR3 is TGTGCCACCCTACTAGCGGGGGTGGACAATGAGCAGTTCTTC.

This rearrangement joins TRBV6-2 or TRBV6-3 to TRBJ2-7; D may be TRBD1 (5 bases). The CDR3 sequence is 18 residues long. The germline V and J ends were trimmed by 4 bases and 4 bases, with 26 bases remaining between them. Per the germline V gene, CDR1 is MNHEY and CDR2 is SVGEGT. CDR3 in DNA: TGTGCCAGCAGTTCCTCTCGGCTCAAAGGGGCCAGGAAATACGAGCAGTACTTC. It specifies CASSSSRLKGARKYEQYF.

The rearrangement joins TRBV6-4 to TRBJ2-5; the D is unclear. V lost 1 base, J lost 4 bases, and 10 bases lay in between. This CDR3 comprises 14 residues. Per the germline V gene, CDR1 is MRHNA and CDR2 is SNTAGT. The chain's CDR3 is CASSDCTVGETQYF. The CDR3 DNA follows: TGTGCCAGCAGTGACTGTACAGTTGGAGAGACCCAGTACTTC.

V gene TRBV6-5 combines with J gene TRBJ1-3; D gene uncertain. Germline V gene data show CDR1 as MNHEY and CDR2 as SVGAGI. The V gene lost 4 bases and the J gene lost 0 bases, with 7 bases spanning the gap. The CDR3 is made up of 14 amino acids. The CDR3: CASSLESSGNTIYF. In DNA, the CDR3 is TGTGCCAGCAGTTTAGAATCCTCTGGAAACACCATATATTTT.

The chain recombines TRBV11-1 with TRBJ2-7; tentative D call: TRBD1 (6 bases). Between the trimmed V and J ends, which lost 4 bases and 3 bases, there was a span of 10 bases. Germline V gives CDR1 SGHAT, CDR2 FQDESV (reference sequence). This CDR3 has 13 amino acids. CDR3 protein: CASSSGTFYEQYF. CDR3 sequence (DNA): TGTGCCAGCAGCTCCGGGACATTCTACGAGCAGTACTTC.

The chain couples TRBV28 to TRBJ1-2; 9 bases agree with TRBD1. The germline V gene encodes CDR1 MDHEN and CDR2 SYDVKM. Unmatched junction bases numbered 14, after V lost 5 bases and J lost 7 bases. The CDR3 totals 16 residues. DNA for the CDR3: TGTGCCAGCAGTCCTCCGGGACAGGGAGATCTAGGTGGCTACACCTTC. Translation: CASSPPGQGDLGGYTF.

The rearrangement links TRBV20-1 to TRBJ1-1, with D perhaps TRBD1 (5 bases). This CDR3 region has 10 residues. CDR1 is DFQATT and CDR2 is SNEGSKA in the germline V gene (reference sequence). V lost 3 bases to trimming and J lost 11 bases, with 10 bases between them. CDR3 region: CSARQGPAFF. The CDR3 DNA follows: TGCAGTGCTAGGCAGGGCCCTGCTTTCTTT.

The genes are TRBV21-1 and TRBJ2-1; TRBD1 is the table's D call and was not checked against the DNA. TRBV21-1 is assigned pseudogene status. There are 16 residues in the CDR3. The DNA of the CDR3 is TGTGCCAGCAGACGGGACAACCCGCCGGACTACAATGAGCAGTTCTTC. Its protein is CASRRDNPPDYNEQFF.

J is TRBJ1-4 and V is TRBV29-1; D gene uncertain. Trimming left V 7 bases short and J 3 bases short, with 15 bases between. This CDR3 has 14 residues. From germline, CDR1 is SQVTM and CDR2 ANQGSEA. CDR3 DNA sequence: TGCAGCGCCCGTCAGCAGGCATCTAATGAAAAACTGTTTTTT. Translation: CSARQQASNEKLFF. The complete variable domain, with remaining parts taken from reference TRBV29-1 and TRBJ1-4, reads SAVISQKPSRDICQRGTSLTIQCQVDSQVTMMFWYRQQPGQSLTLIATANQGSEATYESGFVIDKFPISRPNLTFSTLTVSNMSPEDSSIYLCSARQQASNEKLFFGSGTQLSVL.

The CDR3 loop is CASSPQGGGTDTQYF. In nucleotides, the CDR3 is TGTGCCAGCAGTCCACAGGGGGGTGGCACAGATACGCAGTATTTT. J is TRBJ2-3 and V is TRBV5-8, with 8 bases identical to TRBD1. V shed 5 bases and J 1 base; nucleotides not matched to a gene: 6. The CDR3 covers 15 residues. CDR1 is SGHTS and CDR2 is YDEGEE in the germline V gene.

The V gene is TRBV5-8, the J gene TRBJ2-1; 8 nucleotides match TRBD2. The length of the CDR3 is 15 residues. Germline assignment: CDR1 SGHTS and CDR2 YDEGEE. V lost 5 bases, J lost 3 bases, and 7 bases stayed unmatched. CDR3 nucleotides: TGTGCCAGCAGGCCTGTGCTAGCGGGCTACAATGAGCAGTTCTTC. Protein: CASRPVLAGYNEQFF.

The V and J genes are TRBV29-1 and TRBJ2-3; possibly TRBD2 for D (5 bases). Germline assignment: CDR1 SQVTM and CDR2 ANQGSEA. The CDR3 loop spans 11 amino acids. V lost 6 bases to trimming and J lost 6 bases, with 10 bases between them. The CDR3 spells CSVAPGDTQYF. The DNA of the CDR3 is TGCAGCGTGGCACCGGGGGATACGCAGTATTTT.

The rearrangement uses TRBV6-2 or TRBV6-3 and TRBJ2-1; 9 bases line up with TRBD2. CDR3 length: 15 amino acids. Germline CDR1 is MNHEY and CDR2 is SVGEGT. V trimming: 3 bases; J trimming: 9 bases; junction bases outside the gene matches: 9. The CDR3 spells CASSYTRGGVVEQFF. The CDR3 DNA sequence: TGTGCCAGCAGTTATACGCGGGGGGGCGTTGTTGAGCAGTTCTTC.

The chain carries TRBV6-1 and TRBJ1-3; no clear D. Germline CDR1 and CDR2: MNHNS and SASEGT. Trimming stripped 3 bases from V and 0 bases from J, with 9 bases between. This CDR3 comprises 15 residues. CDR3 nucleotides: TGTGCCAGCAGTGAGGGAGCGTACTCTGGAAACACCATATATTTT. Encoded protein: CASSEGAYSGNTIYF.

V gene TRBV21-1 combines with J gene TRBJ2-5; the table assigns TRBD1, which was not confirmed against the DNA. TRBV21-1 is an annotated pseudogene. This CDR3 is built from 16 residues. The CDR3 nucleotides are TGTGCCAGCAGCAAATGGGACAGGGGGCGTGGGGAGACCCAGTACTTC. Translating it yields CASSKWDRGRGETQYF.

This clone has just a few counts. The chain combines TRBV27 with TRBJ2-7; possibly TRBD2 for D (6 bases). The CDR3 extends over 13 amino acids. Trimming cost V 3 bases and J 9 bases, with 15 bases left between them. Germline CDR1 reads MNHEY; CDR2 reads SMNVEV (reference sequence). CDR3 sequence reads: CASSFRDSTGQYF. Here the CDR3 DNA reads TGTGCCAGCAGTTTCCGGGACTCGACGGGGCAGTACTTC.

V usage is TRBV6-5 and J usage is TRBJ1-2, with unresolved D. This CDR3 is built from 13 residues. Germline V gene lookup returns CDR1 MNHEY and CDR2 SVGAGI. Trimming took 2 bases from V and 4 from J, leaving 8 bases between them. In DNA form, the CDR3 reads TGTGCCAGCAGTTACGAGGGTAGCTATGGCTACACCTTC. This sequence encodes CASSYEGSYGYTF.

The sample holds one count of this clone. The rearrangement links TRBV3-1 (or the pseudogene TRBV3-2) to TRBJ1-1, with D hard to call. V was trimmed by 4 bases and J by 0 bases, leaving 9 bases between them. The CDR3 totals 14 residues. Germline V gene sequence: CDR1 LGHDT, CDR2 YNNKEL (reference sequence). CDR3: CASSPPGMNTEAFF. The CDR3 DNA reads TGTGCCAGCAGCCCCCCCGGGATGAACACTGAAGCTTTCTTT.

The chain couples TRBV7-9 to TRBJ1-1, with D possibly matching TRBD1 (5 bases). The germline V gene encodes CDR1 SEHNR and CDR2 FQNEAQ (reference sequence). CDR3 length equals 15 residues. Trimming pared 6 bases from V and 5 bases from J, leaving 19 bases between. The CDR3 DNA is TGTGCCAGCAGGCATCATCAAGGGGCAGGGACTGAAGCTTTCTTT. It codes for CASRHHQGAGTEAFF.

The genes are TRBV6-1 and TRBJ2-7, with a tentative D call TRBD1 (6 bases). V dropped 3 bases and J dropped 1 base, with 16 bases sitting between them. Germline V gene sequence: CDR1 MNHNS, CDR2 SASEGT. The CDR3 runs 16 residues. CDR3 loop: CASSELNRAESYEQYF. The CDR3, as DNA: TGTGCCAGCAGTGAGTTAAACAGGGCCGAATCCTACGAGCAGTACTTC.

J is TRBJ2-5 and V is TRBV20-1, with D hard to call. CDR1 and CDR2 (germline): DFQATT, SNEGSKA (reference sequence). The CDR3 is 11 amino acids. Trimming stripped 0 bases from V and 6 bases from J, with 5 bases between. CDR3 residues: CSARDPKTQYF. CDR3 bases: TGCAGTGCTAGAGATCCTAAGACCCAGTACTTC.

The J gene is TRBJ1-2, the V gene TRBV3-1 (or the pseudogene TRBV3-2), with 8 bases that match TRBD1. The V gene end was trimmed by 2 bases and the J gene end by 7 bases; junction bases not matched to a gene: 6. The CDR3 loop spans 14 amino acids. Germline CDR1 is LGHDT and CDR2 is YNNKEL (reference sequence). Written as DNA, the CDR3 is TGTGCCAGCAGCCAATCGGACAGGGACCGTGGCTACACCTTC. It is translated as CASSQSDRDRGYTF.